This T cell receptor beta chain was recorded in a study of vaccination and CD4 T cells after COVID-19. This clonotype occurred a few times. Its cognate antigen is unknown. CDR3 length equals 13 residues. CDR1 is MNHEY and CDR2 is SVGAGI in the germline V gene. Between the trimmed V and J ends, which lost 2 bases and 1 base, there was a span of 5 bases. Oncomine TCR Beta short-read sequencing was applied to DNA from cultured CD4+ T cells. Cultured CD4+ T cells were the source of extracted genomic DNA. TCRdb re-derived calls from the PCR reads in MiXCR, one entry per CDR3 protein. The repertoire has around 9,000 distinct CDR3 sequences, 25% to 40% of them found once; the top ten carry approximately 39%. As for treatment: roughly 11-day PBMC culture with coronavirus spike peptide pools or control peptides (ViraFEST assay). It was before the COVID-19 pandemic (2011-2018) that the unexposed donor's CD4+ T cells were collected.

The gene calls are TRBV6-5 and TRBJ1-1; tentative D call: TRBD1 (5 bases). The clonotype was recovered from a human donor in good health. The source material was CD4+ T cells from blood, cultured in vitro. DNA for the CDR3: TGTGCCAGCAGTTACGGACAGAACACTGAAGCTTTCTTT. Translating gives CASSYGQNTEAFF.